The 14 T cell receptor beta chains listed next were all sequenced from one sample in a study of cytomegalovirus exposure and HLA in healthy donors. Primers for the PCR totalled 60 Vbeta and 13 Jbeta. Clones were read by immunoSEQ multiplex PCR, and TCRdb kept only the in-frame ones, dropping some. Of some 50,000 clones listed, roughly 70% are singletons. Sequencing was carried out using PBMCs. Receptors were obtained from a woman aged 50 to 65 in good health and CMV-seropositive.

The CDR3 spells CASQAGGTYQETQYF. The CDR3 bases are TGTGCCTCCCAGGCCGGGGGAACCTACCAAGAGACCCAGTACTTC. The V and J genes are TRBV19 and TRBJ2-5; D possibly corresponds to TRBD2 (6 bases). V lost 11 bases to trimming and J lost 0 bases, with 19 bases between them. Looked up from germline, CDR1 is LNHDA and CDR2 is SQIVND (reference sequence). CDR3 length equals 15 residues.

This clone showed up just once. V and J are TRBV5-4 and TRBJ2-5, with D maybe TRBD2 (5 bases). The J call is doubtful: the DNA matches TRBJ2-7 better. The germline V gene encodes CDR1 SGHNT and CDR2 YYREEE (reference sequence). This CDR3 has 11 residues. As DNA, the CDR3 is TGTGCCAGCAGCTGGGGAGTCGAGCAGTACTTC. This translates into CASSWGVEQYF.

The V and J genes are TRBV6-5 and TRBJ2-1, with D tentatively TRBD2 (7 bases). Germline assignment: CDR1 MNHEY and CDR2 SVGAGI. This CDR3 is built from 12 residues. V was cut by 4 bases and J by 8 bases, with 9 bases left in between. CDR3: CASSFGGHEQFF. The CDR3 DNA reads TGTGCCAGCAGTTTCGGGGGGCATGAGCAGTTCTTC.

The gene calls are TRBV4-3 and TRBJ1-2; 8 bases agree with TRBD1. Germline loops: CDR1 LGHNA, CDR2 YSLEER. There are 15 residues in the CDR3. V lost 7 bases to trimming and J lost 2 bases; unmatched junction nucleotides: 9. CDR3 protein: CASTSYWTGNYGYTF. The DNA for the CDR3 is TGCGCCAGCACCTCTTACTGGACAGGGAACTATGGCTACACCTTC.

The gene calls are TRBV9 and TRBJ2-1; D not resolved. Trimming shortened V by 1 base and J by 0 bases, and 5 bases separated the two germline ends. Germline V CDR1 and CDR2: SGDLS, YYNGEE. The CDR3 extends over 14 amino acids. CDR3 nucleotide sequence: TGTGCCAGCAGCGTAAGGAGCTCCTACAATGAGCAGTTCTTC. Residues: CASSVRSSYNEQFF.

This chain joins TRBV4-3 and TRBJ1-1; maybe TRBD1 (5 bases). Germline CDR1 and CDR2: LGHNA and YSLEER. The CDR3 is 14 residues long. Between the trimmed V and J ends, which lost 4 bases and 3 bases, there was a span of 12 bases. Here the CDR3 reads CASSRQWGDTEAFF. The CDR3 DNA reads as TGCGCCAGCAGCCGTCAATGGGGGGACACTGAAGCTTTCTTT.

CDR3 amino acids: CASRPRTGQGNEQFF. DNA for the CDR3: TGTGCCAGCAGACCCCGGACAGGGCAGGGCAATGAGCAGTTCTTC. V is TRBV28 and J is TRBJ2-1; 8 nucleotides agree with TRBD1. Germline CDR1 and CDR2: MDHEN and SYDVKM. CDR3 length equals 15 residues. The J segment lost 6 bases and the V segment lost 6 bases, leaving 10 bases of the junction unmatched.

The chain recombines TRBV6-1 with TRBJ1-2; perhaps TRBD1 as D (5 bases). The CDR3 has 13 amino acids. Germline-derived CDR1 and CDR2 are MNHNS and SASEGT. CDR3 amino acids: CAGRLGGSRGYTF. CDR3 nucleotides: TGTGCTGGGCGGTTGGGGGGTAGTAGGGGCTACACCTTC.

The chain uses TRBV6-5 and TRBJ2-1; 11 bases are shared with TRBD2. CDR3 length: 16 amino acids. Germline V gene sequence: CDR1 MNHEY, CDR2 SVGAGI. V shed 0 bases and J 7 bases; nucleotides not matched to a gene: 5. For the CDR3, the DNA is TGTGCCAGCAGTTACTCGGATGGGACTAGCGGTAATGAGCAGTTCTTC. Amino acids: CASSYSDGTSGNEQFF.

This clone was detected a few times. V and J are TRBV18 and TRBJ2-6; 8 bases are shared with TRBD1. Germline V gene data show CDR1 as KGHSH and CDR2 as LQKENI. Unmatched junction bases numbered 7, after V lost 6 bases and J lost 3 bases. The CDR3 spans 16 residues. CDR3 sequence reads: CASSGTGPRGANVLTF. The CDR3 DNA sequence: TGTGCCAGCTCCGGGACAGGACCGCGTGGGGCCAACGTCCTGACTTTC. Drawing the rest from reference TRBV18 and TRBJ2-6, the complete variable domain is NAGVMQNPRHLVRRRGQEARLRCSPMKGHSHVYWYRQLPEEGLKFMVYLQKENIIDESGMPKERFSAEFPKEGPSILRIQQVVRGDSAAYFCASSGTGPRGANVLTFGAGSRLTVL.

The J gene is TRBJ1-4, the V gene TRBV19, with 10 bases aligning to TRBD1. Per the germline V gene, CDR1 is LNHDA and CDR2 is SQIVND (reference sequence). J was trimmed by 11 bases and V by 5 bases; bases with no gene match: 11. The CDR3 extends over 15 amino acids. The CDR3 nucleotides are TGTGCCAGTAGTTTGCCGGGACAGGGGATTTGGAAACTGTTTTTT. Amino acids: CASSLPGQGIWKLFF.

This chain uses TRBV6-6 with TRBJ1-1, with D uncertain. This CDR3 has 14 residues. Trimming cost V 6 bases and J 11 bases, with 22 bases left between them. CDR1 MNHNY and CDR2 SVGAGI come from the germline V gene (reference sequence). The CDR3 DNA reads as TGTGCCAGCAGAAAAACAACGGGATCCATCGCGGCTTTCTTT. It specifies CASRKTTGSIAAFF.

This clone has just a few counts. The V gene is TRBV7-3, the J gene TRBJ2-3; D is perhaps TRBD1 (5 bases). The CDR3 is 14 residues long. Looked up from germline, CDR1 is SGHTA and CDR2 is FQGTGA. The V end was cut by 5 bases, the J end by 0 bases, with 9 bases between. CDR3 loop: CASSRDSSTDTQYF. The CDR3 DNA follows: TGTGCCAGCAGCCGCGACAGCAGCACAGATACGCAGTATTTT.

V gene TRBV11-1 combines with J gene TRBJ2-4; 7 positions match TRBD2. Germline lookup yields CDR1 SGHAT and CDR2 FQDESV (reference sequence). V shed 0 bases, J shed 4 bases, and the junction held 0 bases outside the gene matches. CDR3 length equals 14 residues. CDR3 nucleotides: TGTGCCAGCAGCTTAGCTAGCGGGAAAAACATTCAGTACTTC. Translating gives CASSLASGKNIQYF.